This is a list of T cell receptor beta chains from one sample in a study of blood T cells in healthy people across ages. TCRdb reprocessed the 5' RACE reads with MiXCR, giving one entry per CDR3 protein. This table holds roughly 1.4 million distinct CDR3 sequences, 59% found once. Input material: blood. All receptors come from a man aged 18 to 35 in good health. Both conserved end residues are part of each CDR3. D genes are given only for firm matches. Expanded clones get a size class; other rows say once, few or many, or leave the size out.

cdr3_nt: TGTGCCAGCAGTTTGGGACAGAACCCAGGGGTCTACGAGCAGTACTTC; cdr3_aa: CASSLGQNPGVYEQYF; clone_size: NA; v_call: TRBV28; d_call: TRBD1; j_call: TRBJ2-7
cdr3_nt: TGTGCCAGCAGTCCCGCCGGGACAGGGGGCGAGCAGTACTTC; cdr3_aa: CASSPAGTGGEQYF; clone_size: NA; v_call: TRBV27; d_call: TRBD1; j_call: TRBJ2-7
cdr3_nt: TGCAGTGCTCCGGGACAGGGAGTCATTCAGTACTTC; cdr3_aa: CSAPGQGVIQYF; clone_size: NA; v_call: TRBV20-1; d_call: TRBD1; j_call: TRBJ2-4
cdr3_nt: TGTGCCGGGTTCGACGCAGATACGCAGTATTTT; cdr3_aa: CAGFDADTQYF; clone_size: NA; v_call: TRBV30; d_call: NA; j_call: TRBJ2-3
cdr3_nt: TGCAGTGCTAGAGGGGGGGGCTCGGGAGCTTTCTTT; cdr3_aa: CSARGGGSGAFF; clone_size: NA; v_call: TRBV20-1; d_call: NA; j_call: TRBJ1-1
cdr3_nt: TGCGCCAGCAGCTTGGGCAGGGTGGCGGGCAATCAGCCCCAGCATTTT; cdr3_aa: CASSLGRVAGNQPQHF; clone_size: NA; v_call: TRBV5-1; d_call: NA; j_call: TRBJ1-5
cdr3_nt: TGTGCCAGCAGCCCGCCGGGGACAGGGGCCCCAGATACGCAGTATTTT; cdr3_aa: CASSPPGTGAPDTQYF; clone_size: NA; v_call: TRBV13; d_call: TRBD1; j_call: TRBJ2-3
cdr3_nt: TGTGCCAGTAGTAGGGTGGACGGGACAGGGGGCCTTAACACCGGGGAGCTGTTTTTT; cdr3_aa: CASSRVDGTGGLNTGELFF; clone_size: NA; v_call: TRBV19; d_call: TRBD1; j_call: TRBJ2-2
cdr3_nt: TGTGCCAGCAGCCAAGAGCAGCGATCGTACCAAGAGACCCAGTACTTC; cdr3_aa: CASSQEQRSYQETQYF; clone_size: few; v_call: TRBV4-2; d_call: NA; j_call: TRBJ2-5
cdr3_nt: TGCAGCGTTGAAGATGGGGGGGGCAGGGGTGACACTGAAGCTTTCTTT; cdr3_aa: CSVEDGGGRGDTEAFF; clone_size: few; v_call: TRBV29-1; d_call: NA; j_call: TRBJ1-1
cdr3_nt: TGTGCCAGCTCGTGGGGGACCGGGGAGCTGTTTTTT; cdr3_aa: CASSWGTGELFF; clone_size: few; v_call: TRBV6-1; d_call: NA; j_call: TRBJ2-2
cdr3_nt: TGCAGTGTTGATTACGTAGCAGGGAACGAGCAGTACTTC; cdr3_aa: CSVDYVAGNEQYF; clone_size: few; v_call: TRBV29-1; d_call: NA; j_call: TRBJ2-7
cdr3_nt: TGCAGTGCTAGCGGCTGGGGGGCGGACCAGCCCCAGCATTTT; cdr3_aa: CSASGWGADQPQHF; clone_size: NA; v_call: TRBV20-1; d_call: NA; j_call: TRBJ1-5
cdr3_nt: TGTGCCAGCAGCCCGGTAGCTTGGGAGCTGTTTTTT; cdr3_aa: CASSPVAWELFF; clone_size: once; v_call: TRBV7-9; d_call: NA; j_call: TRBJ2-2
cdr3_nt: TGCAGCGTTGGGGGGGGACGGAACTACGAGCAGTACTTC; cdr3_aa: CSVGGGRNYEQYF; clone_size: NA; v_call: TRBV29-1; d_call: TRBD2; j_call: TRBJ2-7
cdr3_nt: TGTGCCAGCAGTTACTCGATGGGACTAGCGGTCAACGAGCAGTACTTC; cdr3_aa: CASSYSMGLAVNEQYF; clone_size: few; v_call: TRBV6-2/TRBV6-3; d_call: TRBD2; j_call: TRBJ2-7
cdr3_nt: TGTGCCAGCAGTTACTCCGCTTTTGGGACAGCCGTCCGGAGGGAGACCCAGTACTTC; cdr3_aa: CASSYSAFGTAVRRETQYF; clone_size: NA; v_call: TRBV6-5; d_call: TRBD1; j_call: TRBJ2-5
cdr3_nt: TGTGCCAGCAGCCCTTCGGACAACTACGAGCAGTACTTC; cdr3_aa: CASSPSDNYEQYF; clone_size: NA; v_call: TRBV7-9; d_call: NA; j_call: TRBJ2-7
cdr3_nt: TGCAGTGCTTGGGGGACAGGGAGGGTTTACTATGGCTACACCTTC; cdr3_aa: CSAWGTGRVYYGYTF; clone_size: NA; v_call: TRBV20-1; d_call: TRBD1; j_call: TRBJ1-2
cdr3_nt: TGTGCCAGCAGCCCCCGACTTCAAGAGACCCAGTACTTC; cdr3_aa: CASSPRLQETQYF; clone_size: NA; v_call: TRBV18; d_call: NA; j_call: TRBJ2-5
cdr3_nt: TGCGCCAGCAGCCAAGATTCCCCCCACGAGCAGTACTTC; cdr3_aa: CASSQDSPHEQYF; clone_size: few; v_call: TRBV4-1; d_call: NA; j_call: TRBJ2-7
cdr3_nt: TGCAGTGCTAGAGATCGCGCGGGAGGCTACGAAGAGACCCAGTACTTC; cdr3_aa: CSARDRAGGYEETQYF; clone_size: few; v_call: TRBV20-1; d_call: TRBD2; j_call: TRBJ2-5